A selection of T cell receptor beta chains follows, all from one sample in a study of shared clonotypes between healthy human individuals. Some clones are missing from TCRdb's copy, which holds only in-frame ones; the method was immunoSEQ multiplex PCR. The sample consists of some 2,400,000 clones, almost 96% of them appearing once. Sequenced: naive CD4+ T cells sorted from blood. These receptors all stem from a man aged 18-30 years in good health. The CDR3 runs from the conserved cysteine through the conserved F or W. The D gene is left open where the match is weak. Size values are once, few and many counts, or a class for expanded clones, and some rows have none.

TRBJ2-5,NA,TRBV25-1,NA,TGTGCCAGCAGTGAAGGAGAGACCCAGTACTTC,CASSEGETQYF
TRBJ2-1,NA,TRBV25-1,TRBD2,TGTGCCAGCAGAGCGGGGGAGCCCTACAATGAGCAGTTCTTC,CASRAGEPYNEQFF
TRBJ2-2,NA,TRBV30,NA,TGTGCCTGGAGTGTACGACAGTTAAGGACCGGGGAGCTGTTTTTT,CAWSVRQLRTGELFF
TRBJ2-3,NA,TRBV5-1,TRBD2,TGCGCCAGCAGCTTGATTCTCGGGGGGAGCACAGATACGCAGTATTTT,CASSLILGGSTDTQYF
TRBJ2-7,NA,TRBV27,TRBD2,TGTGCCAGCAGTTTTTCGGGAGGGCCTTTTGAGCAGTACTTC,CASSFSGGPFEQYF
TRBJ2-7,NA,TRBV5-1,TRBD2,TGCGCCAGCAGCTTGCGAGCTAGCGGAGGGCCCTCCTCCTACGAGCAGTACTTC,CASSLRASGGPSSYEQYF
TRBJ2-1,NA,TRBV7-2,NA,TGTGCCAGCAGCGTGGCGAGGTTGTCCTCCTACAATGAGCAGTTCTTC,CASSVARLSSYNEQFF
TRBJ2-7,NA,TRBV14,TRBD1,TGTGCCAGCAGCCCGGTTACAGGGGGATTATCCCACGAGCAGTACTTC,CASSPVTGGLSHEQYF
TRBJ1-2,once,TRBV2,NA,TGTGCCAGCAGTGAAGCAAAGGGCGCCTATGGCTACACCTTC,CASSEAKGAYGYTF
TRBJ1-2,once,TRBV2,TRBD1,TGTGCCAGCAGCGCACAGGGGTATGGCTACACCTTC,CASSAQGYGYTF
TRBJ2-2,NA,TRBV9,NA,TGTGCCAGCAGCGTAGGTGCGGGGTTGAACACCGGGGAGCTGTTTTTT,CASSVGAGLNTGELFF
TRBJ2-7,NA,TRBV4-1,NA,TGCGCCAGCAGCCATATGAAGGGGTTAGGCTACGAGCAGTACTTC,CASSHMKGLGYEQYF
TRBJ1-3,NA,TRBV10-2,NA,TGCGCCAGCAGTGAACAGGGAGGCGGAAACACCATATATTTT,CASSEQGGGNTIYF
TRBJ2-5,NA,TRBV10-2,TRBD2,TGCGCCAGCAACCCGAGCGGGGGGATACAAGAGACCCAGTACTTC,CASNPSGGIQETQYF
TRBJ2-7,NA,TRBV9,NA,TGTGCCAGCAGCGTAGGGTTAGTTAGCGGCCCCTCGTGGGAGCAGTACTTC,CASSVGLVSGPSWEQYF
TRBJ1-3,NA,TRBV6-5,NA,TGTGCCAGCAGTTACTCGGGCAGCTCTGGAAACACCATATATTTT,CASSYSGSSGNTIYF
TRBJ2-7,once,TRBV5-1,TRBD1,TGCGCCAGCAGCTTGTCAGGGGGCTACGAGCAGTACTTC,CASSLSGGYEQYF
TRBJ1-1,once,TRBV30,TRBD1,TGTGCCTGGAGTTCGGGGACAGATGAAGCTTTCTTT,CAWSSGTDEAFF
TRBJ1-1,few,TRBV7-2,NA,TGTGCCAGCAGCTTAGAGGGGGGGAACACTGAAGCTTTCTTT,CASSLEGGNTEAFF
TRBJ2-7,NA,TRBV10-3,NA,TGTGCCATCAGTGAATACTACGAGCAGTACTTC,CAISEYYEQYF
TRBJ2-5,NA,TRBV30,NA,TGTGCCTGGAGGGGTAGGGGGTGGGAGACCCAGTACTTC,CAWRGRGWETQYF
TRBJ2-7,once,TRBV2,NA,TGTGCCAGCAGTCCACCCCCAGGGGCCCTAGAGCAGTACTTC,CASSPPPGALEQYF
TRBJ2-4,NA,TRBV29-1,TRBD2,TGCAGCGTCCATGGACTAGCGGCCCAACAAAACATTCAGTACTTC,CSVHGLAAQQNIQYF
TRBJ2-3,NA,TRBV30,TRBD2,TGTGCCTGGAGCGGGACTAGCGGGGACACAGATACGCAGTATTTT,CAWSGTSGDTDTQYF
TRBJ1-1,NA,TRBV29-1,NA,TGCAGCGTTGAAAAGACGGTAGGCGAAGCTTTCTTT,CSVEKTVGEAFF
TRBJ1-2,NA,TRBV2,NA,TGTGCCAGCAGGCCCACGATAACCCCTAACTATGGCTACACCTTC,CASRPTITPNYGYTF
TRBJ1-1,NA,TRBV20-1,NA,TGCAGTGCTTTAAGTAACACTGAAGCTTTCTTT,CSALSNTEAFF
TRBJ1-4,NA,TRBV5-8,TRBD1,TGTGCCAGCAGCTCCGGACAGGGGGCTGTTAATGAAAAACTGTTTTTT,CASSSGQGAVNEKLFF
TRBJ1-4,NA,TRBV5-1,NA,TGCGCCAGCAGAGTGGGGTCATATAATGAAAAACTGTTTTTT,CASRVGSYNEKLFF
TRBJ2-3,NA,TRBV5-1,NA,TGCGCCAGCAGCTTGACAGGGAACACTGAAGATACGCAGTATTTT,CASSLTGNTEDTQYF
TRBJ2-5,NA,TRBV5-4,NA,TGTGCCAGCAGCCCGGGACGCCGGGAGACCCAGTACTTC,CASSPGRRETQYF
TRBJ2-5,NA,TRBV19,TRBD2,TGTGCCAGTAGTATTCCGGGACTAAGCCAATTAATCCAAGAGACCCAGTACTTC,CASSIPGLSQLIQETQYF
TRBJ2-7,NA,TRBV7-9,NA,TGTGCCAGCAGCCAGGACAAAACTTACGAGCAGTACTTC,CASSQDKTYEQYF
TRBJ2-7,NA,TRBV7-2,TRBD1,TGTGCCAGCAGCTTAGGCGGACAGGGGATAGGGGAGCAGTACTTC,CASSLGGQGIGEQYF
TRBJ2-6,NA,TRBV11-2,TRBD1,TGTGCCAGCAGCTCAACAGGGGGCGCTGGGGCCAACGTCCTGACTTTC,CASSSTGGAGANVLTF
TRBJ2-2,NA,TRBV7-2,NA,TGTGCCAGCAGCACATCCGGGGGGCCCGGGGAGCTGTTTTTT,CASSTSGGPGELFF
TRBJ1-2,NA,TRBV10-3,NA,TGTGCCATCAGTGAGTCCAGCCTTTATCCTACTATCGGCTACACCTTC,CAISESSLYPTIGYTF
TRBJ1-5,NA,TRBV6-4,NA,TGTGCCAGCAGTGACATAACGATTCGAACAGGGCACATGTCCCAGCATTTT,CASSDITIRTGHMSQHF
TRBJ2-7,once,TRBV18,NA,TGTGCCAGCTCAGCCGGGACGGGGACCTACGAGCAGTACTTC,CASSAGTGTYEQYF
TRBJ1-6,NA,TRBV6-6,NA,TGTGCCAGCAGTTACCAGCCCAATTCACCCCTCCACTTT,CASSYQPNSPLHF
TRBJ1-1,NA,TRBV18,TRBD1,TGTGCCAGCTCACCCGCCGGGAGGGGGCAGAATGAAGCTTTCTTT,CASSPAGRGQNEAFF
TRBJ1-5,NA,TRBV4-1,TRBD1,TGCGCCAGCAGCCAAGACGGACAGGGCAATCAGCCCCAGCATTTT,CASSQDGQGNQPQHF
TRBJ1-1,NA,TRBV7-2,NA,TGTGCCAGCAGATATACCAACCTGAACACTGAAGCTTTCTTT,CASRYTNLNTEAFF
TRBJ2-7,few,TRBV7-2,TRBD1,TGTGCCAGCAGCCCCGGGACAGGGTCCTACGAGCAGTACTTC,CASSPGTGSYEQYF
TRBJ2-1,NA,TRBV10-1,TRBD2,TGCGCCAGCAGTGAGTCAAGGCTAGCGGCGCAGTTCTTC,CASSESRLAAQFF
TRBJ2-6,NA,TRBV30,NA,TGTGCCTGGAGTGTACTCATGCCCTCTGGGGCCAACGTCCTGACTTTC,CAWSVLMPSGANVLTF
TRBJ2-3,NA,TRBV7-2,NA,TGTGCCAGCAGCGAGGACTGGAGCACAGATACGCAGTATTTT,CASSEDWSTDTQYF